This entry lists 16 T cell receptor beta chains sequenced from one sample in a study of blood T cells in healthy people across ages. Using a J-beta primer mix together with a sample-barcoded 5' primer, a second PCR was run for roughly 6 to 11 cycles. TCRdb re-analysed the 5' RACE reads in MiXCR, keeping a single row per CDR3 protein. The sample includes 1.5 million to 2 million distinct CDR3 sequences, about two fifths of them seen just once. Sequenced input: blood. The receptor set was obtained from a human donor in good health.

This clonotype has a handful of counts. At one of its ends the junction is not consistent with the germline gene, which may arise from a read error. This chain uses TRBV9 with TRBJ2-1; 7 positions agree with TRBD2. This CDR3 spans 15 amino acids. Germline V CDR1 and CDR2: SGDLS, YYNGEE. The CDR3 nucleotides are TGTGCCGGCAGCGTAGGCGGGGGAGCATACAATGAGCAGTTCTTC. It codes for CAGSVGGGAYNEQFF.

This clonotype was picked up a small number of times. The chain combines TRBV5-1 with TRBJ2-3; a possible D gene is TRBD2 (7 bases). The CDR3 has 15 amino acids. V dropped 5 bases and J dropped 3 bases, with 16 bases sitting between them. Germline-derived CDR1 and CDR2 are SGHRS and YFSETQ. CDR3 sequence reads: CASRLLQGGTDTQYF. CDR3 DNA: TGCGCCAGCAGGTTGTTACAGGGAGGGACAGATACGCAGTATTTT. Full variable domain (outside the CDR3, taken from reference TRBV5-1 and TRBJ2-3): KAGVTQTPRYLIKTRGQQVTLSCSPISGHRSVSWYQQTPGQGLQFLFEYFSETQRNKGNFPGRFSGRQFSNSRSEMNVSTLELGDSALYLCASRLLQGGTDTQYFGPGTRLTVL.

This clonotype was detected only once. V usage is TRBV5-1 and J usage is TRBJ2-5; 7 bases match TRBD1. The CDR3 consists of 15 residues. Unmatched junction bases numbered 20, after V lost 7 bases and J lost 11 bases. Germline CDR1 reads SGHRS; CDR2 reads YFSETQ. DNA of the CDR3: TGCGCCAGCGGCTCACCTGACAGGGTAGGTAGGGAGCAGTACTTC. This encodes CASGSPDRVGREQYF.

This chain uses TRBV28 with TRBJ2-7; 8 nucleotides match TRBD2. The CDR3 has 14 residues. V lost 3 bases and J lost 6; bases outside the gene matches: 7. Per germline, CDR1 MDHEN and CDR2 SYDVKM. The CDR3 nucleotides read TGTGCCAGCAGTTTTTCGGGACTAGTCGGCGAGCAGTACTTC. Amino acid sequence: CASSFSGLVGEQYF. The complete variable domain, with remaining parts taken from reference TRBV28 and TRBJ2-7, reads DVKVTQSSRYLVKRTGEKVFLECVQDMDHENMFWYRQDPGLGLRLIYFSYDVKMKEKGDIPEGYSVSREKKERFSLILESASTNQTSMYLCASSFSGLVGEQYFGPGTRLTVT.

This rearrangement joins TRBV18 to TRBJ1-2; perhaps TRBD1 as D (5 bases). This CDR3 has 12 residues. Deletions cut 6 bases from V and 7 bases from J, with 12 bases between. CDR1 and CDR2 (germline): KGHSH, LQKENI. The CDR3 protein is CASSVRVSGYTF. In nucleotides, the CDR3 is TGTGCCAGCTCTGTCAGGGTTTCTGGCTACACCTTC.

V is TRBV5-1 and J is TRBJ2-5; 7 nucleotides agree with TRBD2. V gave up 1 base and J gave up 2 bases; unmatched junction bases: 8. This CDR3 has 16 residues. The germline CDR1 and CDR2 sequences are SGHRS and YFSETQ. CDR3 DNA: TGCGCCAGCAGCTTGTTTCTAGCGGAGGGTCAAGAGACCCAGTACTTC. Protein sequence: CASSLFLAEGQETQYF.

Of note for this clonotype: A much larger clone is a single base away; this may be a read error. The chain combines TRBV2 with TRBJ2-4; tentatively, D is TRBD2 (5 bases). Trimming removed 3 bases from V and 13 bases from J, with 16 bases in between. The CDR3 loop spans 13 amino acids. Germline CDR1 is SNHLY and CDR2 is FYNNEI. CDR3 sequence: CASSDEGYNEQYF. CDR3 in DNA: TGTGCCAGCAGTGATGAGGGATATAATGAGCAGTACTTC.

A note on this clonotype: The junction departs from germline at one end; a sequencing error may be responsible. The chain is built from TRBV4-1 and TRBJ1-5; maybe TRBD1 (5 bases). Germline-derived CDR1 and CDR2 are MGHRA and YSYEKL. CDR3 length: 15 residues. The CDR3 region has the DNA TGCGCCAGCAGCCCACAGGTCCATAGCAACCAGCCCCAGCATTTT. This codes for CASSPQVHSNQPQHF.

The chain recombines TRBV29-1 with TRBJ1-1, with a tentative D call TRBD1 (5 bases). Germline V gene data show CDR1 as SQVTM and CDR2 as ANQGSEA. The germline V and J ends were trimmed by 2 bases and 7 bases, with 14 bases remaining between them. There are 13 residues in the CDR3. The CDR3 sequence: CSVEWGRGGEAFF. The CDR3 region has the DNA TGCAGCGTTGAATGGGGGAGAGGAGGTGAAGCTTTCTTT.

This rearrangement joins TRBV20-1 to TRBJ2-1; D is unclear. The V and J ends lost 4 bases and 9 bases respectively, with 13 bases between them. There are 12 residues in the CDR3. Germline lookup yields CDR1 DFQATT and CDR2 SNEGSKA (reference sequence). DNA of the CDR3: TGCAGTGCTAAGAGAAAAGGTTCTGAGCAGTTCTTC. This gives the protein CSAKRKGSEQFF.

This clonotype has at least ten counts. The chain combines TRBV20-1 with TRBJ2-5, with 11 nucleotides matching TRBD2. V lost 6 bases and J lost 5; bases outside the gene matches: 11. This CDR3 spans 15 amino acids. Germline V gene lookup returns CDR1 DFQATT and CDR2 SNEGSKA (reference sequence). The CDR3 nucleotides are TGCAGTGCGACGGCCGGGACTAGCGGACAGGAGACCCAGTACTTC. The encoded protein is CSATAGTSGQETQYF.

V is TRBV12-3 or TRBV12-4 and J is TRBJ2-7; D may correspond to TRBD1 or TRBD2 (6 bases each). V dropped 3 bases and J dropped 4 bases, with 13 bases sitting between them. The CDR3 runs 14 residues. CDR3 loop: CASSFAGGVYEQYF. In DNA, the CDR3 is TGTGCCAGCAGTTTTGCCGGGGGCGTTTACGAGCAGTACTTC.

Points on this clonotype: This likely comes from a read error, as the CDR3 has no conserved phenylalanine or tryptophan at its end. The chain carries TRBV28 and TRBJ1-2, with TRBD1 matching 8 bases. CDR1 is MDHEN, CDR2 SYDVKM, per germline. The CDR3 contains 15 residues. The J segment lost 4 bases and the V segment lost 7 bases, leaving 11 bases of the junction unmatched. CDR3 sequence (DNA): TGTGCCAGCAAAGGCAGGGGGCGAGTTCGCTATGGCTACACCCTC. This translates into CASKGRGRVRYGYTL.

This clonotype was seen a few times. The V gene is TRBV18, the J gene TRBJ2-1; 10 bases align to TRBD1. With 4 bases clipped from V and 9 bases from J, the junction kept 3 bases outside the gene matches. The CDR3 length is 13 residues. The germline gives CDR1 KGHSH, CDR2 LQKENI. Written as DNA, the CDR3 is TGTGCCAGCTCACTAGGACAGGGGGTTGAGCAGTTCTTC. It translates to CASSLGQGVEQFF.

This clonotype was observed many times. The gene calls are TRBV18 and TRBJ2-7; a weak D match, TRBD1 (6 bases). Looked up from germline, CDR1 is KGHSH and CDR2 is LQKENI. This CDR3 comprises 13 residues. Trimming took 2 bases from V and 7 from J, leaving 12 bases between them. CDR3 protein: CASSPSADREQYF. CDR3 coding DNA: TGTGCCAGCTCACCATCAGCCGACAGGGAGCAGTACTTC.

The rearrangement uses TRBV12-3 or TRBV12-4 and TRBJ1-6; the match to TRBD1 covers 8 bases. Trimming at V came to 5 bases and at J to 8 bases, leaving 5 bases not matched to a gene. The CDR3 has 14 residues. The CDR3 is CASSPRDRYSPLHF. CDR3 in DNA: TGTGCCAGCAGTCCCCGGGACAGGTATTCACCCCTCCACTTT.